Listed here is a single T cell receptor (beta chain). Which antigen it targets is not known. No much larger clone exists at a distance of one base, and base qualities are not known. These data originate in a study of control samples from healthy donors and cancer patients (dated by TCRdb to 2018 to 2020). The CDR3 runs 13 residues from the cysteine to the phenylalanine. The only DNA kept is the CDR3, 39 bases in frame from the first base. Based on the germline V gene (reference sequence), the CDR1 and CDR2 sequences are SGHNT and YYREEE. The trim is 5 bases for V and 1 base for J, with a gap of 9 bases between the germline ends. Library construction relied on the immunoSEQ multiplex PCR assay. TCRdb obtained this table from immuneACCESS and retained in-frame rearrangements with V and J assigned. These tables miss some clones; where compared with another copy, unresolved V genes account for less than half of the shortfall, and the remainder is unexplained. The sample records tens of thousands of clones, roughly nine tenths of which are singletons. Under 15% of the sample lies in the top ten.

The specimen was blood. The chain is assembled from TRBV5-4 and TRBJ2-5; TRBD1 is possibly the D segment (6 matching bases). The receptor comes from a woman in her 70s in good health. Here the CDR3 is given as CASRRDTQETQYF. The DNA sequence is TGTGCCAGCAGACGGGACACCCAAGAGACCCAGTACTTC.